These 6 T cell receptor beta chains were sequenced from one sample in a study of CD8+ T cells in alopecia areata. Sequencing templates came from extracted RNA that was reverse transcribed into cDNA. The table came from immunoSEQ multiplex PCR; TCRdb's copy has only in-frame clones and leaves some out. The sample consists of 200,000 to 250,000 clones, more than 45% of them appearing once. This specimen consisted of CD4+ T cells sorted from blood, obtained at week 0. These receptors were obtained from a human donor with alopecia areata.

V is TRBV30 and J is TRBJ2-1; D possibly matches TRBD1 or TRBD2 (6 bases each). Germline V CDR1 and CDR2: GTSNPN, SVGIG (reference sequence). Trimming removed 1 base at V and 2 bases at J, with 18 bases between. The CDR3 loop spans 17 amino acids. Written as DNA, the CDR3 is TGTGCCTGGAGTGCCCCAGGGGCGCGGGGTACCTACAATGAGCAGTTCTTC. Amino acids: CAWSAPGARGTYNEQFF.

This clone was counted between two and nine times. The chain links TRBV30 to TRBJ1-2; D is unresolved. The CDR3 totals 13 residues. From germline, CDR1 is GTSNPN and CDR2 SVGIG (reference sequence). V lost 2 bases and J 2 bases, leaving 9 bases between the germline ends. The CDR3 loop is CAWSRPENYGYTF. The CDR3 coding sequence is TGTGCCTGGAGTCGGCCAGAGAACTATGGCTACACCTTC.

There are a few counts of this clone. The chain has TRBV2 and TRBJ2-1; D not certain. CDR1 is SNHLY, CDR2 FYNNEI, per germline. The CDR3 is 12 residues long. V lost 7 bases, J lost 4 bases, and 8 bases lay in between. The CDR3 region has the DNA TGTGCCAGCAAGTACCAGTACAATGAGCAGTTCTTC. It specifies CASKYQYNEQFF.

This clone was observed a few times. This chain joins TRBV5-4 and TRBJ2-1, with 8 bases that match TRBD2. The junction had 7 bases not matched to a gene; V was cut back by 5 bases and J by 6 bases. This CDR3 is built from 14 residues. Germline-derived CDR1 and CDR2 are SGHNT and YYREEE (reference sequence). This CDR3 reads CASRVGGRSNEQFF. The CDR3 DNA follows: TGTGCCAGCAGGGTGGGCGGGAGGTCCAATGAGCAGTTCTTC.

CDR3 coding DNA: TGTGCCAGCAGTCGACAGCGACCCGTCTATAATTCACCCCTCCACTTT. It encodes CASSRQRPVYNSPLHF. The chain couples TRBV2 to TRBJ1-6; tentatively, D is TRBD1 (5 bases). The CDR3 spans 16 residues. Trimming shortened V by 5 bases and J by 3 bases, and 14 bases separated the two germline ends. Germline loops: CDR1 SNHLY, CDR2 FYNNEI.

V is TRBV5-1 and J is TRBJ2-7, with TRBD2 identical over 7 bases. V lost 4 bases, J lost 4 bases, and 2 bases stayed unmatched. Germline-derived CDR1 and CDR2 are SGHRS and YFSETQ. The CDR3 totals 12 residues. The CDR3 region has the DNA TGCGCCAGCAGCCTCGGGAGGTACGAGCAGTACTTC. It translates to CASSLGRYEQYF.